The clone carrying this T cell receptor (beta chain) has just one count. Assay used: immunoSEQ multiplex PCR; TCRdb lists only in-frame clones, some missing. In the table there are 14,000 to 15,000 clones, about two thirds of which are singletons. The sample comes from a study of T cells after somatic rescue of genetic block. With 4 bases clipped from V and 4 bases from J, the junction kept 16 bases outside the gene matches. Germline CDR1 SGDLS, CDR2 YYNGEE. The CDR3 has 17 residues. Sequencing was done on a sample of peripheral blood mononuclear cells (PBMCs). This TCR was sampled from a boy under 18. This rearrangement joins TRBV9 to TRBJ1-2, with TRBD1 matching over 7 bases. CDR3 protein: CASSPRDRLLGTYGYTF. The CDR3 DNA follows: TGTGCCAGCAGCCCCAGGGACAGACTACTGGGGACCTATGGCTACACCTTC.